This T cell receptor beta chain stems from a study of tumor and adjacent non-tumor tissue in lung cancer. This sample's RNA came from whole unsorted tissue. TCRbeta libraries were built with three rounds of nested PCR, modified from ARM-PCR. Each CDR3 protein gets one entry after TCRdb re-called the multiplex PCR reads with MiXCR. This table has under 150,000 distinct CDR3 sequences, approximately 72% appearing once. Source material: lung tumor tissue. The sequence was collected from a man in his 60s with small cell lung cancer.

CDR3 residues: CASSLDSQGDEQYF. CDR3 DNA sequence: TGTGCCAGCAGCTTAGATTCCCAGGGCGACGAGCAGTACTTC. The chain employs TRBV7-9 and TRBJ2-7, with a tentative D call TRBD1 (5 bases). From germline, CDR1 is SEHNR and CDR2 FQNEAQ (reference sequence). Trimming left V 1 base short and J 5 bases short, with 12 bases between. The CDR3 extends over 14 amino acids.